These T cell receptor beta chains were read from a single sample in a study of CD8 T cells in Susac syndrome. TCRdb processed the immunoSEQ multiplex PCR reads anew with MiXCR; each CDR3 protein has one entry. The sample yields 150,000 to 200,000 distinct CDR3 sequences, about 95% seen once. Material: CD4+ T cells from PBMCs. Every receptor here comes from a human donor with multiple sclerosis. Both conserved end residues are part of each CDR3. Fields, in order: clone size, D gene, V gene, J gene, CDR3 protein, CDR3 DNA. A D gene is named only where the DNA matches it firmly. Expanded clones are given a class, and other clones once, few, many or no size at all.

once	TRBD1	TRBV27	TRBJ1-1	CASSLLLIRDRGTEAFF	TGTGCCAGCAGCCTTCTCTTAATCCGGGACAGGGGCACTGAAGCTTTCTTT
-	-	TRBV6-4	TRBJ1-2	CASSAWGYGSYGYTF	TGTGCCAGCAGTGCTTGGGGGTATGGGAGCTATGGCTACACCTTC
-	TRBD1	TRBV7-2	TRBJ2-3	CASGRGWTDTQYF	TGTGCCAGTGGCAGGGGGTGGACAGATACGCAGTATTTT
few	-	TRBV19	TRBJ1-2	CASFANYGYTF	TGTGCCTCGTTCGCTAACTATGGCTACACCTTC
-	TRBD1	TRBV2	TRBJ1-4	CASRFRQGTEKLFF	TGTGCCAGCAGGTTTAGACAGGGTACTGAAAAACTGTTTTTT
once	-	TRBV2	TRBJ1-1	CASSVMNTEAFF	TGTGCCAGCAGTGTAATGAACACTGAAGCTTTCTTT
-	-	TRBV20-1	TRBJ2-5	CSARAPETQYF	TGCAGTGCTAGAGCCCCAGAGACCCAGTACTTC
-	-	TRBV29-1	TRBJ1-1	CSAQPGWGMNTEAFF	TGCAGCGCACAACCGGGCTGGGGTATGAACACTGAAGCTTTCTTT
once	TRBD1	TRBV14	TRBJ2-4	CASSFQGGGQGIQYF	TGTGCCAGCAGCTTTCAGGGTGGAGGACAGGGCATTCAGTACTTC
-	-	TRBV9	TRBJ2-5	CASSARVGGTQYF	TGTGCCAGCAGCGCGAGGGTAGGGGGGACCCAGTACTTC
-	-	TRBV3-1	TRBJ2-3	CASSQDVISYF	TGTGCCAGCAGCCAAGATGTTATTTCGTATTTT
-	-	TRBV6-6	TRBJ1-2	CASMLAVDYGYTF	TGTGCCAGCATGCTTGCGGTGGACTATGGCTACACCTTC
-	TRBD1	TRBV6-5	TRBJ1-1	CASSLGQRNTEAFF	TGTGCCAGCAGTCTGGGACAGAGGAACACTGAAGCTTTCTTT
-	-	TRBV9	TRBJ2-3	CASSVRVGDTQYF	TGTGCCAGCAGCGTAAGGGTGGGGGATACGCAGTATTTT
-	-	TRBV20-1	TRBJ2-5	CSAPPRGQETQYF	TGCAGTGCGCCCCCCCGGGGTCAAGAGACCCAGTACTTC
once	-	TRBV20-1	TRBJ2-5	CSAVGLLQETQYF	TGCAGTGCCGTCGGACTACTTCAAGAGACCCAGTACTTC
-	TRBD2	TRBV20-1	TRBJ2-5	CSATQGASGLQETQYF	TGCAGTGCTACCCAAGGAGCTAGCGGGCTTCAAGAGACCCAGTACTTC
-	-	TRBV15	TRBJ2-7	CATSPEGAAREQYF	TGTGCCACCAGCCCGGAGGGGGCTGCTCGCGAGCAGTACTTC
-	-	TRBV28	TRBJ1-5	CASSLGPPGNQPQHF	TGTGCCAGCAGTTTGGGTCCCCCTGGCAATCAGCCCCAGCATTTT
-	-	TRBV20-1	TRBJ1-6	CSARGQGESSLHF	TGCAGTGCTAGAGGCCAGGGAGAGTCATCCCTCCACTTT
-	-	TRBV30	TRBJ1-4	CAWRGEKLFF	TGTGCCTGGAGGGGGGAGAAACTGTTTTTT
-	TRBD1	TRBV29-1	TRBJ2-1	CSVRDRGRVEQFF	TGCAGCGTCCGGGACAGGGGGCGGGTTGAGCAGTTCTTC
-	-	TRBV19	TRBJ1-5	CASSMGYEGPQHF	TGTGCCAGTAGTATGGGTTATGAGGGGCCCCAGCATTTT
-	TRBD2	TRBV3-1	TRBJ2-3	CASSPRGGGDTQYF	TGTGCCAGCAGCCCGCGGGGGGGCGGAGATACGCAGTATTTT
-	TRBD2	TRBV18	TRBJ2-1	CASSPGLPSSYNEQFF	TGTGCCAGCTCTCCGGGACTACCGAGCTCCTACAATGAGCAGTTCTTC
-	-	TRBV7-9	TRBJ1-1	CATTRGAGGTEAFF	TGTGCGACCACCCGGGGCGCGGGGGGCACTGAAGCTTTCTTT
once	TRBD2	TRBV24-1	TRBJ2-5	CATGTSGTQETQYF	TGTGCCACCGGGACTAGCGGGACGCAAGAGACCCAGTACTTC
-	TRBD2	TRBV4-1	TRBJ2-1	CASSPGLAEKEQFF	TGCGCCAGCAGCCCCGGACTAGCGGAAAAGGAGCAGTTCTTC
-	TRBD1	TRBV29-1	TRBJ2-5	CSVVGQGQTQYF	TGCAGCGTTGTGGGACAGGGACAGACCCAGTACTTC
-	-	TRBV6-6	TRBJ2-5	CASGAGRSQETQYF	TGTGCCAGCGGGGCGGGACGGAGCCAAGAGACCCAGTACTTC
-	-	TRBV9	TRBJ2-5	CASSVGPRDGTQYF	TGTGCCAGCAGCGTAGGGCCCCGGGACGGGACCCAGTACTTC
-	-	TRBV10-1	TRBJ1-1	CASSESWDPNTEAFF	TGCGCCAGCAGTGAGTCCTGGGACCCGAACACTGAAGCTTTCTTT
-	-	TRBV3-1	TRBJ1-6	CASSPWLRDNSPLHF	TGTGCCAGCAGTCCCTGGTTGAGGGATAATTCACCCCTCCACTTT
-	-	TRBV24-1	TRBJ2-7	CATSDPGVSREQYF	TGTGCCACCAGTGACCCGGGAGTATCTCGCGAGCAGTACTTC
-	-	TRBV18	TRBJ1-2	CASSPAAGSEYGYTF	TGTGCCAGCTCACCTGCTGCAGGGTCTGAATATGGCTACACCTTC
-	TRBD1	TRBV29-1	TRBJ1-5	CSVRDSSLPNQPQHF	TGCAGCGTCCGGGACAGCTCTCTACCTAATCAGCCCCAGCATTTT
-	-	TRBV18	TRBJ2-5	CASSTLETQYF	TGTGCCAGCTCGACCTTGGAGACCCAGTACTTC
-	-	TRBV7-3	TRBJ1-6	CASSPGQPYSPLHF	TGTGCCAGCAGCCCCGGACAGCCCTATTCACCCCTCCACTTT
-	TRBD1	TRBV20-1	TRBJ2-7	CSASGTGALYEQYF	TGCAGTGCGTCGGGGACAGGAGCCCTCTACGAGCAGTACTTC
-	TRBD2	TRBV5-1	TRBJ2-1	CASSLQGLALNEQFF	TGCGCCAGCAGCTTACAGGGACTAGCCCTAAATGAGCAGTTCTTC
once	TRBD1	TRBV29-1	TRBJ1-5	CSVVTGGQPQHF	TGCAGCGTTGTGACAGGGGGCCAGCCCCAGCATTTT
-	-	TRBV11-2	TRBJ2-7	CASSLVGPSYEQYF	TGTGCCAGCAGCTTGGTAGGCCCCTCCTACGAGCAGTACTTC
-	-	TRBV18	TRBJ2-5	CASSPLKDPAETQYF	TGTGCCAGCTCACCACTAAAGGACCCGGCAGAGACCCAGTACTTC
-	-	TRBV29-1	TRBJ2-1	CSVVAQIEQFF	TGCAGCGTTGTTGCGCAGATTGAGCAGTTCTTC